Given below is one T cell receptor beta chain in context. The data were obtained in a study of T cell responses to AZD1222 COVID-19 vaccine. Repertoires were generated with immunoSEQ multiplex PCR, while TCRdb's copy carries only in-frame clones and drops some. The sample gives 110,000 to 150,000 clones, under 95% of which show up once; more than 1.5% is in the top ten. Per the germline V gene, CDR1 is MNHEY and CDR2 is SVGAGI. V was clipped by 6 bases and J by 11 bases, with 10 bases between them. The CDR3 runs 10 residues. The sequenced sample was peripheral blood, obtained 28 days after the second AZD1222 dose. The chain uses TRBV6-5 and TRBJ1-1; no clear D gene. This sequence was found in an adult who received the AZD1222 COVID-19 vaccine. The CDR3 nucleotides read TGTGCCAGCAGGTTCCCTGGGGCTTTCTTT. Amino acids: CASRFPGAFF.